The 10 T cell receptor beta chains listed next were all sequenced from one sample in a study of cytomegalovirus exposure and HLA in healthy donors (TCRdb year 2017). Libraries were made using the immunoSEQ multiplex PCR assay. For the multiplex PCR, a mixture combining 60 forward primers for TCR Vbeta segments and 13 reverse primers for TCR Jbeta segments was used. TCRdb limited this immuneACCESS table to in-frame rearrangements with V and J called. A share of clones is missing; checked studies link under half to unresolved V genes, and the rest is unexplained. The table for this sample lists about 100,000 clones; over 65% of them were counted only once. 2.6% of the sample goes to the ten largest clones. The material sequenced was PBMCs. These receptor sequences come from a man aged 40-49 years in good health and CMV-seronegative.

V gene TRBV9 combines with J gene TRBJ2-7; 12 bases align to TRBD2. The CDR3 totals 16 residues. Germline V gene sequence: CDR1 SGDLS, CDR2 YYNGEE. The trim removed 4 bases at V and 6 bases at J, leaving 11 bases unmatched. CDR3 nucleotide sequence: TGTGCCAGCAGCCCCGGACCGACTAGCGGGGGCTTCGAGCAGTACTTC. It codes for CASSPGPTSGGFEQYF.

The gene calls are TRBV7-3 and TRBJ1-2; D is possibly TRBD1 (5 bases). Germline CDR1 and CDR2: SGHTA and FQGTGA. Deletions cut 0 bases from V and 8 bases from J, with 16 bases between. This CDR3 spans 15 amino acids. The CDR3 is CASSLTLTGEGGYTF. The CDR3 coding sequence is TGTGCCAGCAGCTTAACGTTAACGGGGGAGGGCGGCTACACCTTC.

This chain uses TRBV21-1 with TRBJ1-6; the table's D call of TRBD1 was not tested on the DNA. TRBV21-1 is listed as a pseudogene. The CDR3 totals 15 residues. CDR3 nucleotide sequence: TGTGCCAGCAGCAAAGATTGGCAGGGATGTTCACCCCTCCACTTT. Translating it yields CASSKDWQGCSPLHF.

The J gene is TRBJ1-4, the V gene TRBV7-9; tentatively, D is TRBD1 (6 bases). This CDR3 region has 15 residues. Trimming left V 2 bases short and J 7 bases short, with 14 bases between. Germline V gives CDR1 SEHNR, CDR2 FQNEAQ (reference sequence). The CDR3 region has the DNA TGTGCCAGCAGCTTAATCAGGGGCTCTGGTGAAAAACTGTTTTTT. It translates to CASSLIRGSGEKLFF.

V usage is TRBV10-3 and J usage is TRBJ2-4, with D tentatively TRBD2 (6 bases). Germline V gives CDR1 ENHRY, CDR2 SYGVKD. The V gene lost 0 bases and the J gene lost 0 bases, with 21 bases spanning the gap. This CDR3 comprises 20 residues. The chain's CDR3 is CAISESRGRDSPLAKNIQYF. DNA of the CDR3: TGTGCCATCAGTGAGTCGAGGGGCAGGGACTCCCCTCTAGCCAAAAACATTCAGTACTTC.

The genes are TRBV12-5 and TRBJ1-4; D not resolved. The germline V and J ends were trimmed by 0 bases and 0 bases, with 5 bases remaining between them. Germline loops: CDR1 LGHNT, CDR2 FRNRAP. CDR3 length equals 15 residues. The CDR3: CASGLVTATNEKLFF. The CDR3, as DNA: TGTGCTAGTGGTTTGGTAACAGCAACTAATGAAAAACTGTTTTTT.

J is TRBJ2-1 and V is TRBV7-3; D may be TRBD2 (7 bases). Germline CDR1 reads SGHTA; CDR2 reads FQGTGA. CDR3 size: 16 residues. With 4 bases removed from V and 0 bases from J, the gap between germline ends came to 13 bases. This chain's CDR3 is CASSSMGGASYNEQFF. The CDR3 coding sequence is TGTGCCAGCAGCTCAATGGGGGGGGCCTCCTACAATGAGCAGTTCTTC.

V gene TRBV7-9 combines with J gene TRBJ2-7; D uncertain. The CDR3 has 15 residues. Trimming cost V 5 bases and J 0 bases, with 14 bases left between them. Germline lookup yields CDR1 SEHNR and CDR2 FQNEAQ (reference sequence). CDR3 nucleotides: TGTGCCAGCAGCGCGAACAGTAAGAGCTCCTACGAGCAGTACTTC. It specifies CASSANSKSSYEQYF. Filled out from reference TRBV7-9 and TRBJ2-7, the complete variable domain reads DTGVSQNPRHKITKRGQNVTFRCDPISEHNRLYWYRQTLGQGPEFLTYFQNEAQLEKSRLLSDRFSAERPKGSFSTLEIQRTEQGDSAMYLCASSANSKSSYEQYFGPGTRLTVT.

This CDR3 reads CAWSVRLTGEETQYF. As DNA, the CDR3 is TGTGCCTGGAGTGTACGTTTGACAGGGGAAGAGACCCAGTACTTC. The chain links TRBV30 to TRBJ2-5, with TRBD1 matching over 8 bases. Unmatched junction bases numbered 6, after V lost 0 bases and J lost 3 bases. The CDR3 runs to 15 residues. The germline V gene encodes CDR1 GTSNPN and CDR2 SVGIG (reference sequence).

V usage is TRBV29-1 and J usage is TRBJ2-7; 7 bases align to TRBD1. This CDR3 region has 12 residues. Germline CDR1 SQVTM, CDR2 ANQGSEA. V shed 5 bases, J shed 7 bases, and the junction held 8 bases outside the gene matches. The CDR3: CSVPTGAREQYF. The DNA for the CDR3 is TGCAGCGTTCCAACAGGGGCTAGGGAGCAGTACTTC.